The 10 T cell receptor beta chains in this list originate from one sample, sequenced in a study of blood T cell repertoires in COVID-19. Clones were read by immunoSEQ multiplex PCR, and TCRdb kept only the in-frame ones, dropping some. The sample consists of 140,000 to 150,000 clones, 85% to 90% of them appearing once. The sequencing sample was made of PBMCs or T cells enriched from blood (not recorded which). These receptors originate from a man aged 60 to 69 who had recovered from COVID-19.

J is TRBJ1-4 and V is TRBV4-1; possible D gene TRBD1, 5 bases. Germline CDR1 reads MGHRA; CDR2 reads YSYEKL. This CDR3 contains 11 residues. Trimming pared 4 bases from V and 12 bases from J, leaving 9 bases between. The CDR3 DNA is TGCGCCAGCAGCCTGGGACTACAACTGTTTTTT. It specifies CASSLGLQLFF.

CDR3 sequence (DNA): TGTGCCAGTAGTTTGACAGGGGGTATCTACGAGCAGTACTTC. This encodes CASSLTGGIYEQYF. This chain uses TRBV19 with TRBJ2-7, with 9 bases aligning to TRBD1. The CDR3 is 14 amino acids. V was pared by 5 bases and J by 3 bases, with 5 bases of the junction left unmatched. From germline, CDR1 is LNHDA and CDR2 SQIVND (reference sequence).

This clone was seen a few times. The chain couples TRBV6-5 to TRBJ2-7; 8 bases are shared with TRBD2. Germline loops: CDR1 MNHEY, CDR2 SVGAGI. CDR3 size: 14 residues. V shed 4 bases, J shed 4 bases, and the junction held 6 bases outside the gene matches. The chain's CDR3 is CASSSGGAEYEQYF. Here the CDR3 DNA reads TGTGCCAGCAGTTCCGGGGGGGCCGAGTACGAGCAGTACTTC.

The CDR3 bases are TGTGCCAGCGGGGGGAGCAATCAGCCCCAGCATTTT. It encodes CASGGSNQPQHF. V and J are TRBV6-5 and TRBJ1-5; D might be TRBD1 (5 bases). CDR3 length: 12 residues. CDR1 MNHEY and CDR2 SVGAGI come from the germline V gene. Trimming took off 8 bases at V and 1 base at J, with 6 bases between the two ends.

The chain has TRBV4-1 and TRBJ2-7; no clear D gene. The germline gives CDR1 MGHRA, CDR2 YSYEKL. V lost 4 bases, J lost 1 base, and 14 bases lay in between. The length of the CDR3 is 15 residues. The CDR3 spells CASSRSPPGSYEQYF. For the CDR3, the DNA is TGCGCCAGCAGCCGCTCTCCCCCAGGATCCTACGAGCAGTACTTC.

The chain couples TRBV2 to TRBJ1-2; D remains ambiguous. This CDR3 has 10 amino acids. V shed 7 bases and J shed 10 bases, with 10 bases lying between them. CDR1 is SNHLY and CDR2 is FYNNEI in the germline V gene. CDR3 region: CASKAGTYTF. CDR3 DNA sequence: TGTGCCAGCAAGGCAGGAACCTACACCTTC.

The V gene is TRBV19, the J gene TRBJ2-5; tentatively, D is TRBD1 (6 bases). Trimming took 6 bases from V and 2 from J, leaving 13 bases between them. CDR1 is LNHDA and CDR2 is SQIVND in the germline V gene (reference sequence). This CDR3 spans 14 amino acids. The chain's CDR3 is CASSRQGSQETQYF. The CDR3 DNA is TGTGCCAGTAGCAGGCAGGGGTCGCAAGAGACCCAGTACTTC.

The chain is built from TRBV2 and TRBJ1-2, with a tentative D call TRBD1 (6 bases). V lost 8 bases, J lost 7 bases, and 20 bases lay in between. Looked up from germline, CDR1 is SNHLY and CDR2 is FYNNEI. The CDR3 is made up of 14 amino acids. CDR3 loop: CASRARTVNRGYTF. The DNA for the CDR3 is TGTGCCAGCCGTGCTCGGACAGTGAATCGTGGCTACACCTTC.

The rearrangement links TRBV7-2 to TRBJ2-2; D unclear. This CDR3 has 14 residues. Trimming stripped 4 bases from V and 0 bases from J, with 6 bases between. Germline assignment: CDR1 SGHTA and CDR2 FQGNSA. DNA of the CDR3: TGTGCCAGCAGCTGGAGCCCGAACACCGGGGAGCTGTTTTTT. Its translation is CASSWSPNTGELFF.

V usage is TRBV30 and J usage is TRBJ2-5; possibly TRBD2 for D (5 bases). Trimming removed 0 bases from V and 7 bases from J, with 15 bases in between. Germline V gene lookup returns CDR1 GTSNPN and CDR2 SVGIG (reference sequence). This CDR3 contains 14 residues. The CDR3 loop reads CAWSVEGGMGTQYF. In DNA form, the CDR3 reads TGTGCCTGGAGTGTTGAGGGTGGCATGGGGACCCAGTACTTC.